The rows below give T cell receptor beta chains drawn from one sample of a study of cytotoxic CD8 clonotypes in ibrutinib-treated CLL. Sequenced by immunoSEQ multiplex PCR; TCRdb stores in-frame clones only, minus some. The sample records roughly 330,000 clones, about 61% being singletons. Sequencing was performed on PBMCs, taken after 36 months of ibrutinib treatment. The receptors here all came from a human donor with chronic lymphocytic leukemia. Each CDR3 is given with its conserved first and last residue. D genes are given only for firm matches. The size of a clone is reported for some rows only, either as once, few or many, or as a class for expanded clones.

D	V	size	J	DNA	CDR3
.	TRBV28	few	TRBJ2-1	TGTGCCAGCAGCCGCCATGAGCAGTTCTTC	CASSRHEQFF
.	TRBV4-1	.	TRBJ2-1	TGCGCCAGCAGCCAAATTACCCACTACCACAATGAGCAGTTCTTC	CASSQITHYHNEQFF
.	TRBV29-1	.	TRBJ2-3	TGCAGCGTGATCCGGGACGGGGGAACAGATACGCAGTATTTT	CSVIRDGGTDTQYF
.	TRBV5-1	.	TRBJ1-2	TGCGCCAGCAGTTCTCTAGCCGAGGGATCTGGCTACACCTTC	CASSSLAEGSGYTF
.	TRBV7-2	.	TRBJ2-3	TGTGCCAGCAGCTTAGTGGGAAGCCCCGGAGATACGCAGTATTTT	CASSLVGSPGDTQYF
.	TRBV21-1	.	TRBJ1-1	TGTGCCAGCAGCTCACAGGGTGGCAGGGGCACTGAAGCTTTCTTT	CASSSQGGRGTEAFF
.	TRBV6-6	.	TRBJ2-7	TGTGCCAGCAGTTTGGGCTACGAGCAGTACTTC	CASSLGYEQYF
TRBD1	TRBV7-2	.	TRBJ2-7	TGTGCCAGCATGGACAGGGCCTCCTACGAGCAGTACTTC	CASMDRASYEQYF
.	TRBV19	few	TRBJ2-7	TGTGCCAGTAGTATAGAGGCTCGGGGGCCTTACGAGCAGTACTTC	CASSIEARGPYEQYF
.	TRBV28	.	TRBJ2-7	TGTGCCAGCAGACTAAGGGGGATGTTCTACGAGCAGTACTTC	CASRLRGMFYEQYF
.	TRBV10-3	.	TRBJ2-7	TGTGCCATCGGGCCACGCATCCTCTACGAGCAGTACTTC	CAIGPRILYEQYF
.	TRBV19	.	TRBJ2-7	TGTGCCAGTAGTATAGCAGGGGAGGGCTTCTACGAGCAGTACTTC	CASSIAGEGFYEQYF
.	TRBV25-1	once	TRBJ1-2	TGTGCCAGCAGTGACGTTCTAGCAAACTATGGCTACACCTTC	CASSDVLANYGYTF
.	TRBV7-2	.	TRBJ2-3	TGTGCCAGCAGCCAGGCACTGGATACGCAGTATTTT	CASSQALDTQYF
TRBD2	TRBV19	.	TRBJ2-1	TGTGCCAGTAGTATAGAACTAGCGGGTTACAATGAGCAGTTCTTC	CASSIELAGYNEQFF
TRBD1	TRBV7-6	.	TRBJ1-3	TGTGCCACCGAACCGGGACAGGGTGGACCAAGCTCTGGAAACACCATATATTTT	CATEPGQGGPSSGNTIYF
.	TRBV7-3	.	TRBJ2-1	TGTGCCAGCAGCTTAACTTTTGCGGGTGAGCAGTTCTTC	CASSLTFAGEQFF
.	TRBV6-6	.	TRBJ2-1	TGTGCCAGCAGTTACTCCCTCGGCCAGCAGTTCTTC	CASSYSLGQQFF
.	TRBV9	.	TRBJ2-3	TGTGCCAGCAGCCAACTTGGCGGTGGCACAGATACGCAGTATTTT	CASSQLGGGTDTQYF
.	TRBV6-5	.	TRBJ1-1	TGTGCCACCGGGAGGAACACTGAAGCTTTCTTT	CATGRNTEAFF
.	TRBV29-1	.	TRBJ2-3	TGCAGCGTTGTATCCCCTACTAAGGATACGCAGTATTTT	CSVVSPTKDTQYF
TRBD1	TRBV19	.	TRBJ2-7	TGTGCCAGTAGTCTAGGGACAGCCTCGTACGAGCAGTACTTC	CASSLGTASYEQYF
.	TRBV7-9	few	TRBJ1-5	TGTGCCAGCAGCTTAGAGGACGGTTGGGGCGATCAGCCCCAGCATTTT	CASSLEDGWGDQPQHF
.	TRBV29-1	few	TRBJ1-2	TGCAGCTCACCCAACGAGGGGGAGGGCGGTAACTATGGCTACACCTTC	CSSPNEGEGGNYGYTF
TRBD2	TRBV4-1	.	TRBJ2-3	TGCGCCAGCAGCCAACGTGGGGAGGGTCATTCGGATACGCAGTATTTT	CASSQRGEGHSDTQYF